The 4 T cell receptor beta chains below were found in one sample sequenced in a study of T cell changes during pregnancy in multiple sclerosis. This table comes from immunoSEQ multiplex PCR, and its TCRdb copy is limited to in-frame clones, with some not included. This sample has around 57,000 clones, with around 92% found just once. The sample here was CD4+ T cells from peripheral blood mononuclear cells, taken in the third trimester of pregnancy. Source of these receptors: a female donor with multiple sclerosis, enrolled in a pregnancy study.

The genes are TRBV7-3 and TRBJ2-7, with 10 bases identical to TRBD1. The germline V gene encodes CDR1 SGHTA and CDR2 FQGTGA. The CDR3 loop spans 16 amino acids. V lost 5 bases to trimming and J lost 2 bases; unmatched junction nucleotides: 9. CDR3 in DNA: TGTGCCAGCAGCCTTACCCCCGGGACAGGGGCCTACGAGCAGTACTTC. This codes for CASSLTPGTGAYEQYF. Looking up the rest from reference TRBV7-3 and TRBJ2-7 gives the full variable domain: GAGVSQTPSNKVTEKGKYVELRCDPISGHTALYWYRQSLGQGPEFLIYFQGTGAADDSGLPNDRFFAVRPEGSVSTLKIQRTERGDSAVYLCASSLTPGTGAYEQYFGPGTRLTVT.

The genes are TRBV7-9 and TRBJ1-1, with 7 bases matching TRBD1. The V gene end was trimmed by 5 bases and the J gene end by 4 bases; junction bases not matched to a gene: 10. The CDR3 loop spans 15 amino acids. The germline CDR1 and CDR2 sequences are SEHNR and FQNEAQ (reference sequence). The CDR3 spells CASSQIGQESTEAFF. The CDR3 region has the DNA TGTGCCAGCAGCCAGATAGGACAGGAGAGCACTGAAGCTTTCTTT.

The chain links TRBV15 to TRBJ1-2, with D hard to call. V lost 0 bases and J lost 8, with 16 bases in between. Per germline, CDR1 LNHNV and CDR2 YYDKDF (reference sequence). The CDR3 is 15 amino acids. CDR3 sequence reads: CATSRDPGIKGGYTF. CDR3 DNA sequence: TGTGCCACCAGCAGAGACCCGGGAATCAAAGGGGGCTACACCTTC.

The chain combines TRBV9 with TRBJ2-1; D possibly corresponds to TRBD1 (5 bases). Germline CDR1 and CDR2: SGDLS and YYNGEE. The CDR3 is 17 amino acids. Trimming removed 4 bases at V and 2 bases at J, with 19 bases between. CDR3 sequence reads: CASSQTTTARTYNEQFF. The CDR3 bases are TGTGCCAGCAGCCAAACTACGACAGCCCGGACCTACAATGAGCAGTTCTTC.